These T cell receptor beta chains were read from a single sample in a study of T cell responses to AZD1222 COVID-19 vaccine. Sequencing used immunoSEQ multiplex PCR; TCRdb keeps in-frame clones, though not all of them. The table records about 110,000 clones, about 89% of them present only once. Sequencing was performed on peripheral blood, taken 28 days after the second AZD1222 dose. The receptors stem from an adult who received the AZD1222 COVID-19 vaccine. CDR3s include the opening cysteine and the closing phenylalanine or tryptophan. Fields, in order: J gene, D gene, clone size, V gene, CDR3 DNA, CDR3 protein. The D gene is left open where the match is weak. Some rows mark clone size as missing; the rest say once, few, many or name a class of expanded clone.

>TRBJ1-2|-|few|TRBV7-9
TGTGCCAGCAGCTTAATCGAGGTGTCAAACTATGGCTACACCTTC
CASSLIEVSNYGYTF
>TRBJ1-2|TRBD1|-|TRBV12-5
TGTGCTAGTGGTGGGTTACAGGGGTTGCACTATGGCTACACCTTC
CASGGLQGLHYGYTF
>TRBJ1-5|TRBD1|-|TRBV5-5
TGTGCCAGCAGCTCCCAGGGGGTTCTGGTTCAGCCCCAGCATTTT
CASSSQGVLVQPQHF
>TRBJ2-5|-|once|TRBV4-2
TGTGCCAGCAGCCAAGAGGGGAGAGAGACCCAGTACTTC
CASSQEGRETQYF
>TRBJ2-7|TRBD1|-|TRBV28
TGTGCCAGCAGTTTACGGGACAGGTACAAGGTTGAGCAGTACTTC
CASSLRDRYKVEQYF
>TRBJ2-1|TRBD1|-|TRBV29-1
TGCAGCGTTGAGGGGGGGACAGGGTACAATGAGCAGTTCTTC
CSVEGGTGYNEQFF
>TRBJ2-6|-|-|TRBV4-3
TGCGCCAGCAGCCAAGATCCGCGGGGTTACGGGGCCAACGTCCTGACTTTC
CASSQDPRGYGANVLTF
>TRBJ2-1|-|-|TRBV30
TGTGCCTGGACCAGGGATAGTGTCAATGAGCAGTTCTTC
CAWTRDSVNEQFF
>TRBJ2-1|TRBD2|-|TRBV5-6
TGTGCCAGCAGCCCATCTAGCGGGGCTTACAATGAGCAGTTCTTC
CASSPSSGAYNEQFF
>TRBJ2-1|TRBD2|-|TRBV7-8
TGTGCCAGCAGCTTAGGGCCTAGCGGCAATTACAATGAGCAGTTCTTC
CASSLGPSGNYNEQFF
>TRBJ2-1|-|-|TRBV1
TGCACCAGCAGCCAAGAAGGCAGGGGCCAGTTCTTC
CTSSQEGRGQFF
>TRBJ1-5|-|-|TRBV5-6
TGTGCCAGCAGCTTGAGGGGGGGGCGGCCCCAGCATTTT
CASSLRGGRPQHF
>TRBJ1-5|-|-|TRBV27
TGTGCCAGCAGGACCGGACAGAGCAATCAGCCCCAGCATTTT
CASRTGQSNQPQHF
>TRBJ2-7|TRBD1|-|TRBV12-3/TRBV12-4
TGTGCCAGCAGCTTGACAGGGTACGAGCAGTACTTC
CASSLTGYEQYF
>TRBJ1-6|TRBD1|-|TRBV3-1/TRBV3-2
TGTGCCAGCAGCTCCCAGGGGGGGCGTTATTCACCCCTCCACTTT
CASSSQGGRYSPLHF
>TRBJ2-2|-|-|TRBV18
TGTGCCAGCTCACCCTCGGACCCCGGGGAGCTGTTTTTT
CASSPSDPGELFF
>TRBJ2-1|-|-|TRBV19
TGTGCCAGTAGTACGGCTAGCGCGAAGTTCTTC
CASSTASAKFF
>TRBJ2-5|TRBD1|-|TRBV6-5
TGTGCCAGTGGACAGGGAGAGACCCAGTACTTC
CASGQGETQYF
>TRBJ2-3|TRBD2|-|TRBV9
TGTGCCAGCAGTCATGGGACTAGCGACACAGATACGCAGTATTTT
CASSHGTSDTDTQYF
>TRBJ2-2|-|-|TRBV7-6
TGTGCCAGCAGGTCTAGTCATAGACAGAAACTCTTGAACACCGGGGAGCTGTTTTTT
CASRSSHRQKLLNTGELFF
>TRBJ1-3|TRBD1|-|TRBV11-2
TGTGCCAGCAGCCGGAAAAGGACAGGGGGCTCTAGCTCTGGAAACACCATATATTTT
CASSRKRTGGSSSGNTIYF
>TRBJ2-3|TRBD2|-|TRBV7-8
TGTGCCAGCAGCTTCAGGACTAGCGGAGGGTTTGGTACGCAGTATTTT
CASSFRTSGGFGTQYF
>TRBJ1-6|-|few|TRBV18
TGTGCCAGCTCACCGACGACAGATCATTCACCCCTCCACTTT
CASSPTTDHSPLHF
>TRBJ1-2|-|-|TRBV21-1
TGTGCCAGCCACAGGGGCCCTGCCTTC
CASHRGPAF
>TRBJ2-3|-|-|TRBV28
TGTGCCAGCAGTGACAGGGGAATTTGGGGGAGGGGAAACACAGATACGCAGTATTTT
CASSDRGIWGRGNTDTQYF
>TRBJ1-1|TRBD1|-|TRBV5-4
TGTGCCAGCAGCCGCCGGGACAGTCGGAACACTGAAGCTTTCTTT
CASSRRDSRNTEAFF
>TRBJ2-1|TRBD2|-|TRBV7-3
TGTGCCAGCAGCTTAAGGGGGCGGACTAGCGGGAGGGGATCCAATGAGCAGTTCTTC
CASSLRGRTSGRGSNEQFF
>TRBJ1-2|-|-|TRBV7-9
TGTGCCAGCACCCGACCAGGGGACCCCTATGGCTACACCTTC
CASTRPGDPYGYTF
>TRBJ2-7|-|-|TRBV9
TGTGCCAGCAGCACCGCAGGGGCGGGTGGCGAGCAGTACTTC
CASSTAGAGGEQYF
>TRBJ2-7|-|-|TRBV7-9
TGTGCCAGCAGCTCGCCAGGACGTGAGCAGTACTTC
CASSSPGREQYF
>TRBJ1-2|-|once|TRBV15
TGTGCCACCAGCAGAGGTAGACAGTCCCTCTATGGCTACACCTTC
CATSRGRQSLYGYTF
>TRBJ1-5|-|-|TRBV15
TGTGCCACCAGCAGACGGACAAGGGGGGCCAATCAGCCCCAGCATTTT
CATSRRTRGANQPQHF